Listed here is a single T cell receptor (beta chain). Its antigen is unknown. Sequencing followed a ViraFEST assay step that expanded antigen-specific CD4+ T cells with viral peptide pools. On roughly day 10 of culture, CD4+ T cells were separated out. According to the study, vaccine recipients showed no prior SARS-CoV-2 infection and negative nucleocapsid antibodies. The repertoire was sequenced with immunoSEQ multiplex PCR; TCRdb's copy has only in-frame clones and lacks some. The sample yields about 37,000 clones, over 65% seen once. These data are taken from a study of vaccination effects on CD4 cells after COVID-19. Germline values: CDR1 MNHEY, CDR2 SMNVEV (reference sequence). Trimming took off 6 bases at V and 3 bases at J, with 15 bases between the two ends. The CDR3 totals 15 residues.

The sample in question was CD4+ T cells from PBMCs cultured with HCoV-OC43 spike peptides, obtained before COVID-19 vaccination. Subset: HCoV-OC43 spike overlapping peptide pool stimulation. This TCR was recovered from a human donor who received a COVID-19 vaccine. The chain recombines TRBV27 with TRBJ2-1; tentative D call: TRBD2 (5 bases). CDR3 sequence (DNA): TGTGCCAGCAGGGGTACTAGATTAGGCTACAATGAGCAGTTCTTC. Its translation is CASRGTRLGYNEQFF.